The 10 T cell receptor beta chains below come from one sample, sequenced in a study of blood T cell repertoires in COVID-19. Profiling relied on immunoSEQ multiplex PCR, and the TCRdb table lists in-frame clones only, not all of them. The sample contains approximately 200,000 clones, 80% to 90% of which appear only once. Sequenced material: peripheral blood. The receptors here all came from a woman aged 45 to 65 with acute or convalescent COVID-19.

The chain combines TRBV6-6 with TRBJ1-1; 7 positions agree with TRBD1. This CDR3 spans 16 amino acids. Germline V gene sequence: CDR1 MNHNY, CDR2 SVGAGI (reference sequence). V lost 2 bases and J lost 2; bases outside the gene matches: 8. Here the CDR3 reads CASSYGRNRGNTEAFF. In nucleotides, the CDR3 is TGTGCCAGCAGTTACGGTAGGAACAGGGGAAACACTGAAGCTTTCTTT.

This chain joins TRBV6-6 and TRBJ1-1; D unclear. Trimming took off 5 bases at V and 1 base at J, with 8 bases between the two ends. Germline V lookup: CDR1 MNHNY, CDR2 SVGAGI (reference sequence). The CDR3 is 13 amino acids. CDR3 nucleotides: TGTGCCAGCAGTGGCCACAGGAACACTGAAGCTTTCTTT. Translated: CASSGHRNTEAFF.

The DNA for the CDR3 is TGTGCCATCAGTGATGGGACACGAGACACCGGGGAGCTGTTTTTT. It is translated as CAISDGTRDTGELFF. The chain combines TRBV10-3 with TRBJ2-2, with D possibly matching TRBD1 (6 bases). Germline assignment: CDR1 ENHRY and CDR2 SYGVKD. Trimming removed 3 bases from V and 3 bases from J, with 11 bases in between. This CDR3 has 15 residues.

V is TRBV27 and J is TRBJ1-2; perhaps TRBD1 as D (6 bases). The germline V gene encodes CDR1 MNHEY and CDR2 SMNVEV (reference sequence). Trimming removed 0 bases at V and 7 bases at J, with 12 bases between. CDR3 length: 14 amino acids. CDR3: CASSLSGGAGGYTF. The CDR3 DNA reads TGTGCCAGCAGTTTATCGGGGGGGGCCGGTGGCTACACCTTC.

The CDR3 region has the DNA TGTGCCAGCAGCCCCCCCCGGACTAGCGGGGGGGCTTATCAGTACTTC. Its protein is CASSPPRTSGGAYQYF. The chain joins TRBV3-1 (or the pseudogene TRBV3-2) to TRBJ2-4, with 15 bases fitting TRBD2. The ends lost 4 bases at V and 12 bases at J; junction bases unmatched: 10. The CDR3 contains 16 residues. CDR1 is LGHDT and CDR2 is YNNKEL in the germline V gene (reference sequence).

The V and J genes are TRBV30 and TRBJ2-7; 9 bases are shared with TRBD1. The CDR3 spans 13 residues. Germline V gene data show CDR1 as GTSNPN and CDR2 as SVGIG (reference sequence). V lost 5 bases, J lost 5 bases, and 7 bases stayed unmatched. The CDR3 sequence is CAWVGQGGDEQYF. The DNA of the CDR3 is TGTGCCTGGGTGGGACAGGGTGGAGACGAGCAGTACTTC.

The chain joins TRBV18 to TRBJ1-1, with TRBD1 matching over 8 bases. CDR1 KGHSH and CDR2 LQKENI come from the germline V gene. The CDR3 covers 15 residues. V trimming: 1 base; J trimming: 1 base; junction bases outside the gene matches: 2. Here the CDR3 reads CASSPQQGENTEAFF. The CDR3 DNA is TGTGCCAGCTCACCACAACAGGGGGAGAACACTGAAGCTTTCTTT.

This chain joins TRBV13 and TRBJ1-1; no clear D gene. CDR3 length: 17 amino acids. V lost 5 bases and J 1 base, leaving 20 bases between the germline ends. Germline values: CDR1 PRHDT, CDR2 FYEKMQ (reference sequence). The CDR3 here is CASSAWEIVDANTEAFF. The CDR3 region has the DNA TGTGCCAGCAGCGCTTGGGAGATCGTTGACGCGAACACTGAAGCTTTCTTT.

The chain links TRBV10-3 to TRBJ2-7, with 7 bases aligning to TRBD1. Germline V gives CDR1 ENHRY, CDR2 SYGVKD. The CDR3 sequence is 12 residues long. Trimming cost V 8 bases and J 4 bases; bases outside gene matches: 5. CDR3: CAIGTDLYEQYF. In DNA, the CDR3 is TGTGCCATCGGGACAGACCTTTACGAGCAGTACTTC.

The chain recombines TRBV12-5 with TRBJ1-3; TRBD1 is a possible D gene (5 bases). This CDR3 comprises 16 residues. V lost 5 bases and J lost 0, with 14 bases in between. Germline lookup yields CDR1 LGHNT and CDR2 FRNRAP. The CDR3 nucleotides are TGTGCTAGTGGTCAAGGGGATCCGTACTCTGGAAACACCATATATTTT. Translation: CASGQGDPYSGNTIYF.